Listed here is a single T cell receptor beta chain. Source study methods: Reference gene primer amplification yielded estimated nucleated cell counts. The protocol was immunoSEQ multiplex PCR, while the TCRdb copy is restricted to in-frame clones and leaves out a portion. The V and J calls and clone size were taken over from that table, and D and trimming were inferred from the DNA. This table holds over 50,000 clones, around four fifths found once. Germline trimming cut 5 bases from V and 8 bases from J; bases unmatched to any gene: 15. Germline CDR1 is SGHNT and CDR2 is YENEEA. There are 16 residues in the CDR3. These data are taken from a study of blood T cell repertoires in COVID-19. Overall study context: Researchers got acute and convalescent COVID-19 samples from the United States, Italy and Spain. From T cells, B-cell-depleted T cells, or PBMCs came the material, which was cDNA or gDNA.

This TCR came from a man aged 70-80 years with acute or convalescent COVID-19. The V call is TRBV11-3, the J call TRBJ2-1, with TRBD2 identical over 7 bases. Source material: peripheral blood. This chain's CDR3 is CASSPRMGGGTDEQFF. In nucleotides, the CDR3 is TGTGCCAGCAGCCCCCGAATGGGGGGGGGAACGGATGAGCAGTTCTTC.